Presented here are 31 T cell receptor beta chains from one specimen sequenced in a study of T cell responses to AZD1222 COVID-19 vaccine (dated by TCRdb to the early 2020s). The library was obtained by the immunoSEQ multiplex PCR assay. In TCRdb, the immuneACCESS table is reduced to in-frame sequences with V and J assigned. These tables do not hold every clone; where another copy was compared, an unresolved V gene accounts for under half, and the others remain unexplained. Present in this sample are about 120,000 clones, about 90% of which were seen just once. The ten largest clonotypes hold more than 13% of the sample. The time point label corresponds to: baseline before first vaccination. Material: peripheral blood, obtained on day 0 of AZD1222 vaccination. These receptors originate from an adult in good health.

The genes are TRBV15 and TRBJ2-5, with D possibly matching TRBD1 (6 bases). CDR1 and CDR2 from the germline V gene are LNHNV and YYDKDF (reference sequence). Trimming took off 0 bases at V and 2 bases at J, with 10 bases between the two ends. CDR3 length equals 15 residues. CDR3 protein: CATSRDSDRQETQYF. CDR3 bases: TGTGCCACCAGCAGAGATTCCGACAGGCAAGAGACCCAGTACTTC.

For the CDR3, the DNA is TGTGCCAGCAGCTTGCTGTCAGGGGCCTACAATGAGCAGTTCTTC. It is translated as CASSLLSGAYNEQFF. The gene calls are TRBV5-6 and TRBJ2-1; tentative D call: TRBD1 (6 bases). V lost 1 base, J lost 2 bases, and 10 bases lay in between. This CDR3 is 15 amino acids long. CDR1 is SGHDT, CDR2 YYEEEE, per germline.

This rearrangement joins TRBV5-1 to TRBJ1-5; 7 nucleotides match TRBD1. The CDR3 sequence is 14 residues long. With 4 bases clipped from V and 4 bases from J, the junction kept 5 bases outside the gene matches. CDR1 is SGHRS, CDR2 YFSETQ, per germline. CDR3 protein: CASSDTGANQPQHF. The CDR3 nucleotides are TGCGCCAGCAGCGACACAGGGGCTAATCAGCCCCAGCATTTT.

The rearrangement links TRBV5-5 to TRBJ1-2; D possibly corresponds to TRBD1 (5 bases). The germline CDR1 and CDR2 sequences are SGHKS and YYEKEE (reference sequence). Trimming stripped 3 bases from V and 2 bases from J, with 8 bases between. There are 13 residues in the CDR3. The CDR3 coding sequence is TGTGCCAGCAGCTCGGGGCAAAACTATGGCTACACCTTC. Protein sequence: CASSSGQNYGYTF.

V gene TRBV2 combines with J gene TRBJ2-5, with D unresolved. V was shortened by 5 bases and J by 1 base, with 2 bases between the two germline ends. Germline CDR1 and CDR2: SNHLY and FYNNEI. The CDR3 length is 11 residues. CDR3 nucleotide sequence: TGTGCCAGCAGTCCCCAAGAGACCCAGTACTTC. Protein: CASSPQETQYF.

The V gene is TRBV7-9, the J gene TRBJ1-2; a possible D gene is TRBD1 (5 bases). In germline, CDR1 is SEHNR, CDR2 FQNEAQ (reference sequence). V lost 8 bases, J lost 4 bases, and 14 bases lay in between. The CDR3 totals 13 residues. The CDR3, as DNA: TGTGCCAGCTTCCCCGGGGGGAGCTATGGCTACACCTTC. It codes for CASFPGGSYGYTF.

The chain carries TRBV7-9 and TRBJ2-1; 8 bases agree with TRBD2. Germline V gene data show CDR1 as SEHNR and CDR2 as FQNEAQ (reference sequence). CDR3 length: 15 residues. V shed 7 bases, J shed 7 bases, and the junction held 12 bases outside the gene matches. CDR3 sequence (DNA): TGTGCCAGCAACCCCACCGGACTAGCCTTGAATGAGCAGTTCTTC. Translated, it gives CASNPTGLALNEQFF.

In its sample, this clone was seen once. The CDR3 here is CASSLVIGNTEAFF. The CDR3 DNA sequence: TGTGCCAGCAGCTTAGTGATCGGGAACACTGAAGCTTTCTTT. The chain employs TRBV7-9 and TRBJ1-1, with no clear D. CDR1 is SEHNR and CDR2 is FQNEAQ in the germline V gene (reference sequence). V was shortened by 1 base and J by 1 base, with 7 bases between the two germline ends. This CDR3 spans 14 amino acids.

The chain uses TRBV19 and TRBJ1-4; TRBD1 aligns across 9 bases. J was trimmed by 8 bases and V by 6 bases; bases with no gene match: 4. CDR1 LNHDA and CDR2 SQIVND come from the germline V gene (reference sequence). The CDR3 has 13 amino acids. The CDR3 is CASRSGTGEKLFF. CDR3 DNA: TGTGCCAGTAGATCTGGGACAGGGGAAAAACTGTTTTTT. Based on the CDR3 plus reference TRBV19 and TRBJ1-4, the full variable domain is DGGITQSPKYLFRKEGQNVTLSCEQNLNHDAMYWYRQDPGQGLRLIYYSQIVNDFQKGDIAEGYSVSREKKESFPLTVTSAQKNPTAFYLCASRSGTGEKLFFGSGTQLSVL.

V is TRBV6-4 and J is TRBJ2-7; TRBD2 is a possible D gene (6 bases). Germline assignment: CDR1 MRHNA and CDR2 SNTAGT. Between the trimmed V and J ends, which lost 6 bases and 5 bases, there was a span of 14 bases. The CDR3 covers 13 residues. The CDR3 loop is CASSKTRADEQYF. Written as DNA, the CDR3 is TGTGCCAGCAGCAAGACTAGGGCGGACGAGCAGTACTTC.

V usage is TRBV6-5 and J usage is TRBJ1-4; D not certain. The CDR3 covers 14 residues. With 7 bases removed from V and 7 bases from J, the gap between germline ends came to 16 bases. CDR1 is MNHEY, CDR2 SVGAGI, per germline. The CDR3 loop reads CASKSSAGSEKLFF. In DNA form, the CDR3 reads TGTGCCAGCAAGAGTAGCGCGGGGAGTGAAAAACTGTTTTTT.

The rearrangement links TRBV6-6 to TRBJ1-2; TRBD1 might be the D (6 bases). V was shortened by 6 bases and J by 2 bases, with 19 bases between the two germline ends. Germline V gives CDR1 MNHNY, CDR2 SVGAGI (reference sequence). The CDR3 is 16 amino acids. The CDR3 DNA sequence: TGTGCCAGCAGCAGAGGGGGGCAGGGTGGAAACTATGGCTACACCTTC. This translates into CASSRGGQGGNYGYTF.

The gene calls are TRBV20-1 and TRBJ2-7, with D unclear. The CDR3 consists of 10 residues. Germline-derived CDR1 and CDR2 are DFQATT and SNEGSKA (reference sequence). V dropped 2 bases and J dropped 2 bases, with 1 base sitting between them. The CDR3 sequence is CSARTYEQYF. CDR3 DNA: TGCAGTGCTAGAACCTACGAGCAGTACTTC.

The gene calls are TRBV6-1 and TRBJ2-3; TRBD1 aligns across 8 bases. The CDR3 loop spans 16 amino acids. Germline values: CDR1 MNHNS, CDR2 SASEGT. V dropped 2 bases and J dropped 5; count of bases not matched to a gene: 9. The CDR3 loop reads CASSEISTGGLDTQYF. Here the CDR3 DNA reads TGTGCCAGCAGTGAAATTAGTACAGGGGGATTAGATACGCAGTATTTT.

The chain recombines TRBV30 with TRBJ2-1; 8 nucleotides line up with TRBD2. CDR1 is GTSNPN, CDR2 SVGIG, per germline (reference sequence). The CDR3 covers 17 residues. Trimming at V came to 0 bases and at J to 1 base, leaving 8 bases not matched to a gene. CDR3 sequence (DNA): TGTGCCTGGAGTGTACCGAGCGGGAGTCGATCCTACAATGAGCAGTTCTTC. Translating gives CAWSVPSGSRSYNEQFF.

This chain joins TRBV19 and TRBJ1-2; no reliable D call. Per germline, CDR1 LNHDA and CDR2 SQIVND (reference sequence). The V gene lost 6 bases and the J gene lost 0 bases, with 20 bases spanning the gap. This CDR3 has 17 amino acids. The chain's CDR3 is CASRAPSHLTSNYGYTF. CDR3 in DNA: TGTGCCAGTAGAGCCCCAAGTCACCTAACCTCTAACTATGGCTACACCTTC.

This sequence joins TRBV9 and TRBJ2-3; weak D call: TRBD2 (5 bases). V lost 0 bases and J 4 bases, leaving 24 bases between the germline ends. The CDR3 runs 19 residues. CDR1 SGDLS and CDR2 YYNGEE come from the germline V gene. CDR3 loop: CASSVVGVNEGISPDTQYF. The CDR3 DNA reads as TGTGCCAGCAGCGTAGTCGGCGTTAATGAGGGCATTTCGCCAGATACGCAGTATTTT.

This chain connects TRBV4-2 to TRBJ2-5; 7 bases are shared with TRBD2. The J segment lost 0 bases and the V segment lost 6 bases, leaving 7 bases of the junction unmatched. Germline CDR1 and CDR2: LGHNA and YNFKEQ. The CDR3 runs 15 residues. This CDR3 reads CASRAGESYQETQYF. CDR3 bases: TGTGCCAGCAGGGCGGGGGAGAGTTACCAAGAGACCCAGTACTTC.

This chain uses TRBV2 with TRBJ2-5; 8 nucleotides line up with TRBD1. Germline V lookup: CDR1 SNHLY, CDR2 FYNNEI. J lost 7 bases, V lost 8 bases, and 12 bases had no gene match. This CDR3 contains 14 residues. CDR3 residues: CASVRRGQGLTQYF. The CDR3 DNA reads TGTGCCAGCGTGCGCAGGGGGCAGGGTTTGACCCAGTACTTC.

The rearrangement links TRBV19 to TRBJ1-4; unclear D gene. Trimming removed 6 bases from V and 4 bases from J, with 12 bases in between. CDR3 size: 14 residues. Per the germline V gene, CDR1 is LNHDA and CDR2 is SQIVND (reference sequence). CDR3 DNA: TGTGCCAGTAGCTTCCAGGAGGGTAATGAAAAACTGTTTTTT. Its translation: CASSFQEGNEKLFF.

V usage is TRBV7-9 and J usage is TRBJ2-6; the D is unclear. V dropped 7 bases and J dropped 0 bases, with 10 bases sitting between them. The CDR3 sequence is 15 residues long. Germline lookup yields CDR1 SEHNR and CDR2 FQNEAQ (reference sequence). The CDR3 loop reads CASIYLTSGANVLTF. CDR3 DNA: TGTGCCAGCATCTACTTGACCTCTGGGGCCAACGTCCTGACTTTC.

With respect to this clone: The sample contains more than one DNA sequence encoding this CDR3. The chain recombines TRBV11-2 with TRBJ2-7; 11 bases are shared with TRBD2. Germline loops: CDR1 SGHAT, CDR2 FQNNGV. V lost 6 bases to trimming and J lost 3 bases; unmatched junction nucleotides: 4. The CDR3 runs to 14 residues. Here the CDR3 reads CASSFGTSGYEQYF. CDR3 coding DNA: TGTGCCAGCAGTTTTGGGACTAGCGGCTACGAGCAGTACTTC.

V is TRBV5-1 and J is TRBJ2-7; 11 bases line up with TRBD2. J was trimmed by 3 bases and V by 1 base; bases with no gene match: 0. In germline, CDR1 is SGHRS, CDR2 YFSETQ. CDR3 size: 14 residues. The CDR3: CASSLTSGSYEQYF. CDR3 DNA: TGCGCCAGCAGCTTGACTAGCGGGAGCTACGAGCAGTACTTC. Combining the CDR3 with reference TRBV5-1 and TRBJ2-7 gives the whole variable domain KAGVTQTPRYLIKTRGQQVTLSCSPISGHRSVSWYQQTPGQGLQFLFEYFSETQRNKGNFPGRFSGRQFSNSRSEMNVSTLELGDSALYLCASSLTSGSYEQYFGPGTRLTVT.

This chain joins TRBV5-1 and TRBJ2-1; 8 bases align to TRBD1. The CDR3 is 12 residues long. Germline V gene sequence: CDR1 SGHRS, CDR2 YFSETQ. V was pared by 7 bases and J by 7 bases, with 4 bases of the junction left unmatched. CDR3 region: CASPDRANEQFF. CDR3 DNA sequence: TGCGCCAGCCCGGACAGGGCTAATGAGCAGTTCTTC.

This chain joins TRBV6-5 and TRBJ1-4; D unresolved. The CDR3 covers 14 residues. The germline V gene has CDR1 MNHEY and CDR2 SVGAGI. Trimming removed 4 bases at V and 4 bases at J, with 10 bases between. The CDR3 DNA reads TGTGCCAGCAGTTTGTCAGTTAGTAATGAAAAACTGTTTTTT. Protein sequence: CASSLSVSNEKLFF.

The sample holds many counts of this clone. This sequence joins TRBV25-1 and TRBJ1-2, with a weak D call TRBD1 (5 bases). The CDR3 extends over 14 amino acids. V lost 1 base and J 2 bases, leaving 8 bases between the germline ends. Per germline, CDR1 MGHDK and CDR2 SYGVNS. CDR3 nucleotides: TGTGCCAGCAGTGAATTAGGGGCAAACTATGGCTACACCTTC. Its translation is CASSELGANYGYTF.

A single count supports this clone. The V call is TRBV30, the J call TRBJ1-1, with a tentative D call TRBD1 (5 bases). Germline V lookup: CDR1 GTSNPN, CDR2 SVGIG (reference sequence). The CDR3 is 12 amino acids. V lost 3 bases and J 6 bases, leaving 11 bases between the germline ends. The CDR3 reads CAWSDGTSEAFF. Here the CDR3 DNA reads TGTGCCTGGAGCGATGGGACGTCTGAAGCTTTCTTT.

The rearrangement links TRBV7-2 to TRBJ1-5, with 10 bases identical to TRBD1. Germline assignment: CDR1 SGHTA and CDR2 FQGNSA. V lost 1 base and J lost 7; bases outside the gene matches: 13. The CDR3 is made up of 18 amino acids. The CDR3 nucleotides read TGTGCCAGCAGCTTAGAGGGGTGGACAGGGGGTACGTGGCAGCCCCAGCATTTT. It yields the protein CASSLEGWTGGTWQPQHF.

The chain has TRBV15 and TRBJ2-7; D gene ambiguous. CDR3 size: 17 residues. Per germline, CDR1 LNHNV and CDR2 YYDKDF (reference sequence). Trimming shortened V by 0 bases and J by 3 bases, and 18 bases separated the two germline ends. In DNA form, the CDR3 reads TGTGCCACCAGCAGAGATAGGGCAGGCCCGATTTTCTACGAGCAGTACTTC. Its protein product is CATSRDRAGPIFYEQYF.

The chain links TRBV7-9 to TRBJ2-6; D is ambiguous. CDR1 and CDR2 (germline): SEHNR, FQNEAQ (reference sequence). This CDR3 comprises 19 residues. Trimming cost V 0 bases and J 1 base, with 16 bases left between them. CDR3 sequence reads: CASSLARPPARSGANVLTF. The DNA of the CDR3 is TGTGCCAGCAGCTTAGCGCGCCCCCCGGCACGGTCTGGGGCCAACGTCCTGACTTTC.

The CDR3 DNA is TGTGCCAGTAGTACAGGGGGCCCGAGTGGCTACACCTTC. Its protein is CASSTGGPSGYTF. The rearrangement uses TRBV19 and TRBJ1-2; TRBD1 agrees at 8 bases. CDR1 and CDR2 from the germline V gene are LNHDA and SQIVND (reference sequence). Trimming removed 4 bases from V and 7 bases from J; junction bases left unmatched: 5. This CDR3 contains 13 residues.